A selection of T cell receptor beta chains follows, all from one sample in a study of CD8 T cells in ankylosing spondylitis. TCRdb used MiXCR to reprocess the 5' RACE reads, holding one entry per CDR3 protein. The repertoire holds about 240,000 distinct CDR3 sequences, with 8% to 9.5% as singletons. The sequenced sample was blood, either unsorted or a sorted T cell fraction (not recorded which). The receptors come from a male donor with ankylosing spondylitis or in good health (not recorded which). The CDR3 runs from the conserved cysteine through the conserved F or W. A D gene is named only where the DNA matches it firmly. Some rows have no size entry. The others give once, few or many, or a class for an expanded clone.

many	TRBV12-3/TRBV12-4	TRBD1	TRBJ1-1	CASSITGTANTEAFF	TGTGCCAGCAGTATTACCGGGACAGCGAACACTGAAGCTTTCTTT
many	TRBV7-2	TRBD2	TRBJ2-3	CASSFTSGGALNTQYF	TGTGCCAGCAGCTTTACCAGCGGGGGGGCCTTGAATACGCAGTATTTT
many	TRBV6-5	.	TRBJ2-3	CASSSPGTDTQYF	TGCGCCAGCAGCAGCCCGGGCACAGATACGCAGTATTTT
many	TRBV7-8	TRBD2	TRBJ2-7	CASSFGLVGDEQYF	TGTGCCAGCAGCTTCGGACTAGTTGGTGACGAGCAGTACTTC
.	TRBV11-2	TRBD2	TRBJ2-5	CASSPRSPSGMYQETQYF	TGTGCCAGCAGCCCCCGGTCTCCTAGCGGAATGTACCAAGAGACCCAGTACTTC
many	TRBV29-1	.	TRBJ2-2	CSVEETGNTGELFF	TGCAGCGTTGAAGAAACGGGGAACACCGGGGAGCTGTTTTTT
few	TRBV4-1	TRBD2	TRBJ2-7	CASSQVRLAGGSSYEQYF	TGCGCCAGCAGCCAAGTAAGGCTTGCGGGAGGGAGCTCCTACGAGCAGTACTTC
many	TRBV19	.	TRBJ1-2	CASSITDSNYGYTF	TGTGCCAGTAGTATCACCGACAGTAACTATGGCTACACCTTC
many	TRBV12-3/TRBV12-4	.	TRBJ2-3	CASSYRATTDTQYF	TGTGCCAGCAGTTACAGGGCGACGACAGATACGCAGTATTTT
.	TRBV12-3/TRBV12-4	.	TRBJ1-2	CASVEGGNYGYTF	TGTGCCAGCGTAGAGGGTGGCAACTATGGCTACACCTTC
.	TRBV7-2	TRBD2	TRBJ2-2	CASSSRGGAGTGELFF	TGTGCCAGCAGCTCCCGGGGGGGCGCCGGAACCGGGGAGCTGTTTTTT
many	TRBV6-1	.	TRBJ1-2	CASRSRAGGLGGYTF	TGTGCCAGCAGGTCACGAGCGGGTGGACTGGGGGGCTACACCTTC
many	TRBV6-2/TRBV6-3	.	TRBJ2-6	CATEPGSHVLTF	TGTGCCACTGAGCCCGGGTCCCACGTCCTGACTTTC
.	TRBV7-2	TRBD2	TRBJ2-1	CASSQVATSGSGEQFF	TGTGCCAGCAGCCAAGTAGCGACTAGCGGGAGTGGTGAGCAGTTCTTC
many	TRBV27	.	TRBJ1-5	CASRGGNQPQHF	TGTGCCAGCAGAGGGGGCAATCAGCCCCAGCATTTT
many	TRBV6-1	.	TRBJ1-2	CASSEDEVNSIYYGYTF	TGTGCCAGCAGTGAAGACGAGGTGAACAGCATTTACTATGGCTACACCTTC
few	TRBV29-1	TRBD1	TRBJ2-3	CSVDRGLTDTQYF	TGCAGCGTTGATAGGGGGCTAACAGATACGCAGTATTTT
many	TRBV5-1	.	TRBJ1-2	CASSLEAGRLGYTF	TGCGCCAGCAGCCTGGAAGCAGGGCGCCTTGGCTACACCTTC
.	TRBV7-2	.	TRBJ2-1	CASSLGPSYNEQFF	TGTGCCAGCAGCCTCGGGCCTAGCTACAATGAGCAGTTCTTC
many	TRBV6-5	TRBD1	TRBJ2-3	CASSYSSTGTESTDTQYF	TGTGCCAGCAGTTACTCCTCAACCGGGACAGAAAGCACAGATACGCAGTATTTT
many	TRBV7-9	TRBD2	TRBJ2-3	CASSLASGVGDTQYF	TGTGCCAGCAGCTTAGCTAGCGGGGTCGGAGATACGCAGTATTTT
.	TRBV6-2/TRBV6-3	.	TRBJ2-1	CASNLRAGEQFF	TGTGCCAGCAACCTGAGGGCAGGAGAGCAGTTCTTC
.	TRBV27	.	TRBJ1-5	CASSLRPRNQPQHF	TGTGCCAGCAGTTTAAGGCCCAGGAATCAGCCCCAGCATTTT
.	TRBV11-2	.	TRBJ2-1	CASSARADLTYNEQFF	TGTGCCAGCAGCGCTAGGGCGGACCTGACCTACAATGAGCAGTTCTTC
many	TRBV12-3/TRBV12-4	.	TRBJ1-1	CASSLAGFTEAFF	TGTGCCAGCAGTTTAGCAGGGTTCACTGAAGCTTTCTTT
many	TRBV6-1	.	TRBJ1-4	CASSEEDRLREKLFF	TGTGCCAGCAGTGAAGAAGACCGCCTACGGGAAAAACTGTTTTTT
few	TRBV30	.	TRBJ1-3	CAWSVAGYSGNTIYF	TGTGCCTGGAGTGTGGCGGGGTACTCTGGAAACACCATATATTTT
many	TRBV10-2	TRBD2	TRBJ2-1	CASSEVSGGYNEQFF	TGCGCCAGCAGTGAAGTTAGCGGGGGTTACAATGAGCAGTTCTTC
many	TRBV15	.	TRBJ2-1	CATSREKRGNNEQFF	TGTGCCACCAGCAGAGAGAAACGGGGAAACAATGAGCAGTTCTTC
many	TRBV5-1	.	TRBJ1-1	CASSLETVTLNTEAFF	TGCGCCAGCAGCTTGGAGACCGTGACACTGAACACTGAAGCTTTCTTT
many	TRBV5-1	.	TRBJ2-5	CASSLMSQETQYF	TGCGCCAGCAGCTTAATGTCCCAAGAGACCCAGTACTTC
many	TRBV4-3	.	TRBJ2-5	CASSPTLGSGETQYF	TGCGCCAGCAGCCCTACACTCGGGAGCGGAGAGACCCAGTACTTC
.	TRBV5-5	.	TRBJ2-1	CASSSGPVGASSYNEQFF	TGTGCCAGCAGCTCGGGACCAGTTGGGGCCAGCTCCTACAATGAGCAGTTCTTC
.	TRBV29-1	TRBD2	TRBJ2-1	CSEISGISYNEQFF	TGCAGCGAGATAAGCGGGATCTCCTACAATGAGCAGTTCTTC
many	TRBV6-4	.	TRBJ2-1	CASSDFGGSSYNEQFF	TGTGCCAGCAGTGACTTCGGGGGTAGCTCCTACAATGAGCAGTTCTTC
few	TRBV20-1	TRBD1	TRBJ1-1	CSARDIGTGATNTEAFF	TGCAGTGCTAGAGATATAGGGACAGGGGCAACGAACACTGAAGCTTTCTTT
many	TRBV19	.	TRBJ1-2	CASSVQGNYGYTF	TGTGCCAGTAGTGTACAGGGAAACTATGGCTACACCTTC
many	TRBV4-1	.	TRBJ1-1	CASSQGFGDTEAFF	TGCGCCAGCAGCCAAGGATTTGGGGACACTGAAGCTTTCTTT
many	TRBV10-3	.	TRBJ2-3	CATTPGRMGTDTQYF	TGTGCCACCACCCCTGGGAGGATGGGCACAGATACGCAGTATTTT
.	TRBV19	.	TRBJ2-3	CASRAVATDTQYF	TGTGCCAGTAGAGCGGTGGCCACAGATACGCAGTATTTT
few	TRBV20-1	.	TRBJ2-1	CSARDPGQGSYNEQFF	TGCAGTGCTAGAGATCCCGGCCAGGGCTCCTACAATGAGCAGTTCTTC
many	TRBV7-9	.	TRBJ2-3	CASSQPGRRDTQYF	TGTGCCAGCAGCCAGCCTGGGCGTAGAGATACGCAGTATTTT
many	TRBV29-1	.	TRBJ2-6	CSVEGVSTLGANVLTF	TGCAGCGTTGAAGGGGTCTCCACCCTCGGGGCCAACGTCCTGACTTTC
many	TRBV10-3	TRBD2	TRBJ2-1	CAISAPTSDEQFF	TGTGCCATCAGTGCCCCGACTAGCGATGAGCAGTTCTTC
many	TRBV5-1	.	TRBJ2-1	CASSLERTGEQFF	TGCGCCAGCAGCTTGGAGCGAACTGGTGAGCAGTTCTTC
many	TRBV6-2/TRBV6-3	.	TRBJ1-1	CASSSSRGTEAFF	TGTGCCAGCAGTTCTTCCAGGGGAACTGAAGCTTTCTTT